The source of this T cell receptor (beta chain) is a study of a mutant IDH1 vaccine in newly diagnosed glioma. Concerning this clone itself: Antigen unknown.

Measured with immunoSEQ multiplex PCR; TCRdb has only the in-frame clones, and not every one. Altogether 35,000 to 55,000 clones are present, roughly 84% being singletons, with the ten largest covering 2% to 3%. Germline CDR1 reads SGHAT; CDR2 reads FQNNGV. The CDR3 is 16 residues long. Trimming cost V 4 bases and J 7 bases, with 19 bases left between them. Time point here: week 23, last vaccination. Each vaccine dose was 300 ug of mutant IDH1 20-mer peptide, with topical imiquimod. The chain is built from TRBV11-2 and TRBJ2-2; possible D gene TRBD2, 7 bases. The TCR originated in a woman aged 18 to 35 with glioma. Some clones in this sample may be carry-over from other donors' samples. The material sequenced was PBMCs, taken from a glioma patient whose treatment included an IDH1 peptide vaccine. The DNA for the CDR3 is TGTGCCAGCAGCTCCGGAGGGGGGGTTGGCCTCGGGGAGCTGTTTTTT. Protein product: CASSSGGGVGLGELFF. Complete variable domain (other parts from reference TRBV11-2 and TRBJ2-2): EAGVAQSPRYKIIEKRQSVAFWCNPISGHATLYWYQQILGQGPKLLIQFQNNGVVDDSQLPKDRFSAERLKGVDSTLKIQPAKLEDSAVYLCASSSGGGVGLGELFFGEGSRLTVL.